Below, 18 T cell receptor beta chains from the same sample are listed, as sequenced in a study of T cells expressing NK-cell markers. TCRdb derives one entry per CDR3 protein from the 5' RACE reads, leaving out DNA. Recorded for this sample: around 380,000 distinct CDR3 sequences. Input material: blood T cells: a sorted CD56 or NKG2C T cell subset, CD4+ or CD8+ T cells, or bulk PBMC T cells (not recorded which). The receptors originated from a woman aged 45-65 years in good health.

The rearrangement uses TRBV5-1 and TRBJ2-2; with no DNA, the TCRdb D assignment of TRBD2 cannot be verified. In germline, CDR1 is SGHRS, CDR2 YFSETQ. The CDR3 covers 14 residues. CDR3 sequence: CASRPGSDTGELFF.

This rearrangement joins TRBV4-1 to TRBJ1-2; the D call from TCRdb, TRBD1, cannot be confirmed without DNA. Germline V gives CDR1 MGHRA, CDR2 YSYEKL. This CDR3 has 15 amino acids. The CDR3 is CASSQAPRINYGYTF.

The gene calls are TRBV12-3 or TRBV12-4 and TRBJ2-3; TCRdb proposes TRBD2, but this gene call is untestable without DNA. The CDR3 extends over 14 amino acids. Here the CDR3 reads CASTVAGLSDTQYF.

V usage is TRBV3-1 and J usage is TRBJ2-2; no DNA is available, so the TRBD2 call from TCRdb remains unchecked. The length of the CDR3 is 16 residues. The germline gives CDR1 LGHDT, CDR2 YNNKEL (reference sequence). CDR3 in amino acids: CASSQTSGVNTGELFF.

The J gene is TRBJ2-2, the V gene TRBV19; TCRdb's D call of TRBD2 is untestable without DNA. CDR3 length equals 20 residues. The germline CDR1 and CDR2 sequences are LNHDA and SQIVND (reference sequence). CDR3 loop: CASSISLTSGARGNTGELFF. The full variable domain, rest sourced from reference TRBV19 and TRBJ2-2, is DGGITQSPKYLFRKEGQNVTLSCEQNLNHDAMYWYRQDPGQGLRLIYYSQIVNDFQKGDIAEGYSVSREKKESFPLTVTSAQKNPTAFYLCASSISLTSGARGNTGELFFGEGSRLTVL.

The CDR3 spells CASSLAKTSGKETQYF. The chain couples TRBV5-1 to TRBJ2-5; TCRdb's D gene call, TRBD2, goes unchecked for lack of DNA. The germline gives CDR1 SGHRS, CDR2 YFSETQ. The CDR3 is 16 amino acids. The variable domain in full, with the rest retrieved from reference TRBV5-1 and TRBJ2-5, is KAGVTQTPRYLIKTRGQQVTLSCSPISGHRSVSWYQQTPGQGLQFLFEYFSETQRNKGNFPGRFSGRQFSNSRSEMNVSTLELGDSALYLCASSLAKTSGKETQYFGPGTRLLVL.

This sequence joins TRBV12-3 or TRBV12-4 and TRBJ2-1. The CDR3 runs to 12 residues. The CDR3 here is CASSDFGNEQFF.

Here the CDR3 reads CASSLRRGRDEQFF. The chain employs TRBV4-1 and TRBJ2-1; TCRdb indicates TRBD1, and absent DNA this call remains unverified. CDR3 length equals 14 residues. Germline V gene sequence: CDR1 MGHRA, CDR2 YSYEKL.

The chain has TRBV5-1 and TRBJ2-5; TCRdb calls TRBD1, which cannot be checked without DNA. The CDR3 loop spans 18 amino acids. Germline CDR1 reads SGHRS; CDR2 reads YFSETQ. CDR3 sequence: CASRTGKVSVRVQETQYF.

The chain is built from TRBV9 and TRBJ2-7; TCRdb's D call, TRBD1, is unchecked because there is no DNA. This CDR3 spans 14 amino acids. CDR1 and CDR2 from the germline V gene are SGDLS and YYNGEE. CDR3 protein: CASSVGQFHYEQYF.

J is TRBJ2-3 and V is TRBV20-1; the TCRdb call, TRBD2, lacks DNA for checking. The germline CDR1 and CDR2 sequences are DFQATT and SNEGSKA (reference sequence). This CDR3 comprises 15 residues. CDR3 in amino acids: CSAESQGWYTDTQYF.

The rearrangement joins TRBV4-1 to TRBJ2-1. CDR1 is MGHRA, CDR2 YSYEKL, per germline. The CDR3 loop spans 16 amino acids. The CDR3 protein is CASSQDGGGAYNEQFF.

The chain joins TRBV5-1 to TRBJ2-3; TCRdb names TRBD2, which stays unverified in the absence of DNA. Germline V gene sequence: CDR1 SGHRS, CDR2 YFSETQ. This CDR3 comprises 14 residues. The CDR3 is CASSGGASTDTQYF.

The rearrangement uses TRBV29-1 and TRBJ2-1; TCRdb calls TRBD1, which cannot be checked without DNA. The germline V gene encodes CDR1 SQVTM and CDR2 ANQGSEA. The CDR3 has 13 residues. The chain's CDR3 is CSVVQGMGGEQFF.

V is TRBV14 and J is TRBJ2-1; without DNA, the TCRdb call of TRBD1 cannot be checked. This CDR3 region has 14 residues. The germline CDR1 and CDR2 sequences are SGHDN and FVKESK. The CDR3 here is CASSPWTGHDEQFF.

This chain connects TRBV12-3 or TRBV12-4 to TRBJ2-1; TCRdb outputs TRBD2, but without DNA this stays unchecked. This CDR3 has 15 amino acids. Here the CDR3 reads CASSRLAGSYNEQFF.

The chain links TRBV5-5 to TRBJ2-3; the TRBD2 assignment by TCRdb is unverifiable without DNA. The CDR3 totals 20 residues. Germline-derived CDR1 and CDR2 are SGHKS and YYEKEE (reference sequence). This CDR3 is CASSEKQTSGRVGVPDTQYF.

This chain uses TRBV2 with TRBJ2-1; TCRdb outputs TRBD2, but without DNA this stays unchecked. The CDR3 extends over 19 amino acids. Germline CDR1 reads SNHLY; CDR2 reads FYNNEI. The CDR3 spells CASSETATSSGMRDNEQFF. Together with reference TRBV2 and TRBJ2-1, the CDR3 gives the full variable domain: EPEVTQTPSHQVTQMGQEVILRCVPISNHLYFYWYRQILGQKVEFLVSFYNNEISEKSEIFDDQFSVERPDGSNFTLKIRSTKLEDSAMYFCASSETATSSGMRDNEQFFGPGTRLTVL.